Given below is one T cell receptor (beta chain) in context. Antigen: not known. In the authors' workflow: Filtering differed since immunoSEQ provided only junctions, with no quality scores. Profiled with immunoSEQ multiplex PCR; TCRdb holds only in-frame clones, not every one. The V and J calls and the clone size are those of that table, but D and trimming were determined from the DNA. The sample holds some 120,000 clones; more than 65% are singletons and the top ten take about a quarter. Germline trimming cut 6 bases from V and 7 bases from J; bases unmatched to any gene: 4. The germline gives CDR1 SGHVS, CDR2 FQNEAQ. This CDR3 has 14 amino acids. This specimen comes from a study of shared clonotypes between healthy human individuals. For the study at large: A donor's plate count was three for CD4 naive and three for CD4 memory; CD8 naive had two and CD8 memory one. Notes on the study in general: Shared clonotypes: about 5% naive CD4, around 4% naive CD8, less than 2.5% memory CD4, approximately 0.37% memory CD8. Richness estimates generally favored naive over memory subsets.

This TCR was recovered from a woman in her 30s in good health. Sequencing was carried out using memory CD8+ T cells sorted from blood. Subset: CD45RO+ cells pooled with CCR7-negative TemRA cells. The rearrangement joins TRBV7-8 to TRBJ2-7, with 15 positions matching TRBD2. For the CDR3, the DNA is TGTGCCAGCAGGCGGGGACTAGCGGGAGGTGAGCAGTACTTC. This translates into CASRRGLAGGEQYF.